This entry concerns a single T cell receptor (beta chain). Method: immunoSEQ multiplex PCR; TCRdb's copy keeps in-frame clones and lacks some. The sample records 25,000 to 40,000 clones, roughly 90% being singletons. CDR3 size: 13 residues. Trimming cost V 5 bases and J 11 bases; bases outside gene matches: 7. The source of the sample is a study of T cell responses to AZD1222 COVID-19 vaccine. This clonotype was obtained from an adult who received the AZD1222 COVID-19 vaccine. Here the sequenced sample was peripheral blood, taken 28 days after the second AZD1222 dose. This rearrangement joins TRBV12-3 or TRBV12-4 to TRBJ1-2, with 11 bases lining up with TRBD1. CDR3 residues: CASSGDRGFSYTF. DNA of the CDR3: TGTGCCAGCAGTGGGGACAGGGGGTTTAGTTACACCTTC.